Following are 32 T cell receptor beta chains from one sample sequenced in a study of cytomegalovirus exposure and HLA in healthy donors. The PCR made use of 60 Vbeta and 13 Jbeta primers. Sequencing was performed with immunoSEQ multiplex PCR; in TCRdb, only in-frame clones are kept and a portion is missing. The sample holds some 120,000 clones, about three quarters seen once. Sequenced: PBMCs. The receptors come from a man aged 35-49 years in good health and CMV-seropositive.

This clone occurred once. The chain has TRBV18 and TRBJ2-7, with 9 nucleotides matching TRBD1. This CDR3 contains 15 residues. The junction had 6 bases not matched to a gene; V was cut back by 4 bases and J by 2 bases. Germline CDR1 reads KGHSH; CDR2 reads LQKENI. The CDR3 here is CASSLGQGLTYEQYF. The CDR3 DNA follows: TGTGCCAGCTCACTCGGACAGGGGTTAACCTACGAGCAGTACTTC.

This clone has a handful of counts. V gene TRBV27 combines with J gene TRBJ1-1; 8 bases are a match to TRBD1. The germline gives CDR1 MNHEY, CDR2 SMNVEV (reference sequence). The CDR3 is 14 residues long. V trimming: 6 bases; J trimming: 4 bases; junction bases outside the gene matches: 7. The DNA for the CDR3 is TGTGCCAGCAGGGACAGGGTGTACGGCACTGAAGCTTTCTTT. Its protein product is CASRDRVYGTEAFF.

This chain connects TRBV2 to TRBJ2-7; D might be TRBD2 (7 bases). Germline assignment: CDR1 SNHLY and CDR2 FYNNEI. The CDR3 covers 14 residues. Trimming took 4 bases from V and 4 from J, leaving 14 bases between them. CDR3 loop: CASSVGGAVYEQYF. The CDR3 DNA follows: TGTGCCAGCAGTGTTGGGGGGGCGGTTTACGAGCAGTACTTC.

This chain connects TRBV4-1 to TRBJ1-6; D may be TRBD1 (6 bases). V was clipped by 1 base and J by 10 bases, with 14 bases between them. The germline CDR1 and CDR2 sequences are MGHRA and YSYEKL. The CDR3 spans 15 residues. CDR3 DNA sequence: TGCGCCAGCAGCCAAGGTGGGACACGCAACTCACCCCTCCACTTT. Amino acids: CASSQGGTRNSPLHF.

The chain links TRBV11-2 to TRBJ2-7; 9 bases are shared with TRBD2. J gave up 4 bases and V 3 bases, and 4 bases lay outside the gene matches. Germline V gene data show CDR1 as SGHAT and CDR2 as FQNNGV. The CDR3 consists of 14 residues. The CDR3 DNA reads TGTGCCAGCAGCTTGACTAGCGGTTTATACGAGCAGTACTTC. Encoded protein: CASSLTSGLYEQYF.

The chain joins TRBV9 to TRBJ1-1, with TRBD1 identical over 7 bases. V lost 3 bases and J lost 1; bases outside the gene matches: 6. The CDR3 length is 15 residues. Germline loops: CDR1 SGDLS, CDR2 YYNGEE. CDR3 sequence: CASSARTGSNTEAFF. The DNA for the CDR3 is TGTGCCAGCAGCGCCCGGACAGGCTCGAACACTGAAGCTTTCTTT.

This chain uses TRBV19 with TRBJ1-5; tentatively, D is TRBD1 (5 bases). The germline V gene has CDR1 LNHDA and CDR2 SQIVND (reference sequence). This CDR3 comprises 14 residues. V shed 2 bases and J shed 4 bases, with 9 bases lying between them. CDR3 region: CASSIRDYNQPQHF. The CDR3 DNA reads TGTGCCAGTAGTATAAGGGACTATAATCAGCCCCAGCATTTT.

This clone was counted between two and nine times. The V call is TRBV19, the J call TRBJ2-1, with TRBD2 as a possible D gene (5 bases). The CDR3 is 16 residues long. V was shortened by 4 bases and J by 4 bases, with 17 bases between the two germline ends. The V gene's germline CDR1 is LNHDA and CDR2 SQIVND (reference sequence). CDR3 residues: CASSSPGSRGYNEQFF. The CDR3 DNA reads TGTGCCAGTAGTAGCCCGGGGAGTCGGGGTTACAATGAGCAGTTCTTC.

This clone has a single count. The V call is TRBV11-2, the J call TRBJ1-3; D gene unclear. V lost 1 base to trimming and J lost 0 bases, with 7 bases between them. The CDR3 has 15 amino acids. Per the germline V gene, CDR1 is SGHAT and CDR2 is FQNNGV. The chain's CDR3 is CASSLGASSGNTIYF. The DNA for the CDR3 is TGTGCCAGCAGCTTAGGGGCCAGCTCTGGAAACACCATATATTTT. The full variable domain, its missing parts supplied by reference TRBV11-2 and TRBJ1-3, is EAGVAQSPRYKIIEKRQSVAFWCNPISGHATLYWYQQILGQGPKLLIQFQNNGVVDDSQLPKDRFSAERLKGVDSTLKIQPAKLEDSAVYLCASSLGASSGNTIYFGEGSWLTVV.

Comment on this clone: Additional DNA sequences in this sample encode the identical CDR3. The genes are TRBV27 and TRBJ1-2, with a possible D match to TRBD1 (5 bases). Germline-derived CDR1 and CDR2 are MNHEY and SMNVEV (reference sequence). The V end lost 5 bases, the J end lost 4 bases, and 17 bases lay between the germline ends. CDR3 length equals 15 residues. In DNA form, the CDR3 reads TGTGCCAGCAGTCCCCGGGACTTCTGGACCTATGGCTACACCTTC. It is translated as CASSPRDFWTYGYTF.

The chain uses TRBV6-1 and TRBJ1-5, with a possible D match to TRBD1 (5 bases). This CDR3 has 14 residues. The germline V and J ends were trimmed by 8 bases and 0 bases, with 11 bases remaining between them. Germline-derived CDR1 and CDR2 are MNHNS and SASEGT. DNA for the CDR3: TGTGCCAGCCGGGGGTGGGATAGCAATCAGCCCCAGCATTTT. It is translated as CASRGWDSNQPQHF.

For the CDR3, the DNA is TGTGCCAGCAGCTTCCGGAGGGGCCGGGGAGATACGCAGTATTTT. Protein: CASSFRRGRGDTQYF. This chain connects TRBV7-8 to TRBJ2-3, with D possibly matching TRBD2 (6 bases). Looked up from germline, CDR1 is SGHVS and CDR2 is FQNEAQ. This CDR3 is 15 amino acids long. The ends were cut back, 3 bases at V and 5 bases at J, with 15 bases in the middle.

This clone was seen more than once but under ten times. The chain combines TRBV27 with TRBJ2-3, with 9 bases identical to TRBD1. Germline V CDR1 and CDR2: MNHEY, SMNVEV (reference sequence). The CDR3 totals 16 residues. The ends lost 4 bases at V and 6 bases at J; junction bases unmatched: 11. Written as DNA, the CDR3 is TGTGCCAGCAGTTACCTACAGGGGGCGGGCAGGGATACGCAGTATTTT. Residues: CASSYLQGAGRDTQYF.

This clone was seen a single time. V is TRBV11-2 and J is TRBJ2-5, with D perhaps TRBD2 (6 bases). The J call is in doubt because the DNA end fits TRBJ2-7 better. Germline V gene sequence: CDR1 SGHAT, CDR2 FQNNGV. This CDR3 has 13 amino acids. The CDR3 here is CASSLWRGYEQYF. The DNA of the CDR3 is TGTGCCAGCAGCTTGTGGAGGGGCTACGAGCAGTACTTC.

The chain couples TRBV28 to TRBJ1-1; a weak D match, TRBD1 (6 bases). CDR1 is MDHEN and CDR2 is SYDVKM in the germline V gene. This CDR3 is built from 14 residues. Trimming removed 2 bases at V and 6 bases at J, with 13 bases between. In DNA, the CDR3 is TGTGCCAGCAGTTTAGGGGGCGCGATGGCTGAAGCTTTCTTT. Its protein product is CASSLGGAMAEAFF.

This clone was seen only a few times. The chain joins TRBV7-9 to TRBJ2-1; D may be TRBD2 (5 bases). The CDR3 extends over 15 amino acids. Between the trimmed V and J ends, which lost 1 base and 9 bases, there was a span of 16 bases. Germline CDR1 reads SEHNR; CDR2 reads FQNEAQ (reference sequence). The CDR3 here is CASSLGRATLREQFF. The CDR3 DNA is TGTGCCAGCAGCTTAGGGCGGGCCACCCTCCGTGAGCAGTTCTTC.

The chain has TRBV7-2 and TRBJ2-7; D not certain. This CDR3 contains 14 residues. CDR1 SGHTA and CDR2 FQGNSA come from the germline V gene. V lost 3 bases and J 2 bases, leaving 11 bases between the germline ends. Here the CDR3 DNA reads TGTGCCAGCAGCTTCGACGTAGGAGCCTACGAGCAGTACTTC. Its translation is CASSFDVGAYEQYF.

This clone was recorded a few times. This chain uses TRBV4-2 with TRBJ2-3; 9 positions agree with TRBD2. The CDR3 has 14 residues. The germline gives CDR1 LGHNA, CDR2 YNFKEQ. V shed 1 base, J shed 6 bases, and the junction held 2 bases outside the gene matches. The CDR3 sequence is CASSQALAGDTQYF. The CDR3 region has the DNA TGTGCCAGCAGCCAAGCGCTAGCGGGGGATACGCAGTATTTT.

The CDR3 nucleotides are TGTGCCAGTAGTGGACAGGGGGACCCCAATCAGCCCCAGCATTTT. This codes for CASSGQGDPNQPQHF. The rearrangement uses TRBV19 and TRBJ1-5; TRBD1 agrees at 10 bases. V shed 5 bases and J 3 bases; nucleotides not matched to a gene: 4. Germline CDR1 is LNHDA and CDR2 is SQIVND (reference sequence). The CDR3 contains 15 residues.

The chain links TRBV13 to TRBJ2-7; 12 nucleotides agree with TRBD2. The CDR3 sequence is 17 residues long. Germline trimming cut 2 bases from V and 2 bases from J; bases unmatched to any gene: 7. CDR1 PRHDT and CDR2 FYEKMQ come from the germline V gene (reference sequence). CDR3 DNA sequence: TGTGCCAGCAGCTTACGCCTAGCGGGAGGGGAACCCTACGAGCAGTACTTC. Translated: CASSLRLAGGEPYEQYF.

The chain uses TRBV5-1 and TRBJ2-2; unclear D gene. The CDR3 is 16 amino acids. V gave up 0 bases and J gave up 3 bases, with 12 bases separating them. Germline CDR1 is SGHRS and CDR2 is YFSETQ. CDR3 residues: CASSLGLWVDTGELFF. CDR3 in DNA: TGCGCCAGCAGCTTGGGACTCTGGGTAGACACCGGGGAGCTGTTTTTT.

The genes are TRBV19 and TRBJ2-5; D uncertain. Trimming left V 5 bases short and J 5 bases short, with 12 bases between. The CDR3 runs 13 residues. Germline V gene data show CDR1 as LNHDA and CDR2 as SQIVND (reference sequence). CDR3 in amino acids: CASSWQAEETQYF. The DNA of the CDR3 is TGTGCCAGTAGTTGGCAGGCTGAGGAGACCCAGTACTTC. The whole variable domain, filled in from reference TRBV19 and TRBJ2-5, reads DGGITQSPKYLFRKEGQNVTLSCEQNLNHDAMYWYRQDPGQGLRLIYYSQIVNDFQKGDIAEGYSVSREKKESFPLTVTSAQKNPTAFYLCASSWQAEETQYFGPGTRLLVL.

With respect to this clone: A read error may account for a junction end that differs from germline. The chain employs TRBV4-1 and TRBJ1-3, with TRBD1 matching over 8 bases. From germline, CDR1 is MGHRA and CDR2 YSYEKL. There are 14 residues in the CDR3. DNA for the CDR3: TGCGCCAGCAGCCAGGAGGGCGAGGGACAGGCGAAGAATTTT. Translation gives CASSQEGEGQAKNF.

This clone came up a few times. The genes are TRBV19 and TRBJ2-7, with 7 nucleotides matching TRBD1. The CDR3 covers 15 residues. The V gene's germline CDR1 is LNHDA and CDR2 SQIVND (reference sequence). The trim removed 5 bases at V and 3 bases at J, leaving 10 bases unmatched. DNA for the CDR3: TGTGCCAGTAGTGTTTCGACAGGGCCTTACTACGAGCAGTACTTC. Its translation is CASSVSTGPYYEQYF.

The genes are TRBV11-2 and TRBJ2-7; tentative D call: TRBD2 (6 bases). V lost 1 base and J 7 bases, leaving 8 bases between the germline ends. The CDR3 covers 12 residues. Germline V CDR1 and CDR2: SGHAT, FQNNGV. The CDR3 here is CASSLGAGEQYF. In nucleotides, the CDR3 is TGTGCCAGCAGCTTAGGGGCGGGGGAGCAGTACTTC.

The chain uses TRBV5-1 and TRBJ2-2; unclear D gene. V lost 5 bases, J lost 2 bases, and 13 bases lay in between. The CDR3 loop spans 15 amino acids. Germline values: CDR1 SGHRS, CDR2 YFSETQ. DNA for the CDR3: TGCGCCAGCAGTTCCCGACACTCAAACACCGGGGAGCTGTTTTTT. Amino acids: CASSSRHSNTGELFF. The entire variable domain, with the rest obtained from reference TRBV5-1 and TRBJ2-2, is as follows: KAGVTQTPRYLIKTRGQQVTLSCSPISGHRSVSWYQQTPGQGLQFLFEYFSETQRNKGNFPGRFSGRQFSNSRSEMNVSTLELGDSALYLCASSSRHSNTGELFFGEGSRLTVL.

The chain is built from TRBV21-1 and TRBJ1-1; the D call in the table, TRBD1, was not verified against the DNA. TRBV21-1 is recorded as a pseudogene. The CDR3 has 15 amino acids. CDR3 amino acids: CASSKGKGQNTEAFF. Written as DNA, the CDR3 is TGTGCCAGCAGCAAAGGGAAAGGACAGAACACTGAAGCTTTCTTT.

The CDR3 sequence: CASSLTGAYGYTF. The CDR3 nucleotides are TGTGCCAGCAGTCTGACAGGGGCCTATGGCTACACCTTC. This rearrangement joins TRBV28 to TRBJ1-2, with 8 bases aligning to TRBD1. This CDR3 comprises 13 residues. With V trimmed by 5 bases and J by 4 bases, 3 bases remained unmatched. Per germline, CDR1 MDHEN and CDR2 SYDVKM.

The genes are TRBV28 and TRBJ1-2, with D possibly TRBD1 on 5 matching bases. V dropped 5 bases and J dropped 8 bases, with 15 bases sitting between them. The germline gives CDR1 MDHEN, CDR2 SYDVKM. The CDR3 totals 13 residues. As DNA, the CDR3 is TGTGCCAGCAGTCTTGCAGGGATTCAAGGCTACACCTTC. Its translation: CASSLAGIQGYTF.

Regarding this clone: One end of the junction varies from germline; a read error may be responsible. This sequence joins TRBV7-9 and TRBJ2-7; TRBD2 is a possible D gene (5 bases). The CDR3 spans 12 residues. Looked up from germline, CDR1 is SEHNR and CDR2 is FQNEAQ (reference sequence). The CDR3 loop reads CSSSKDSYEQYF. The CDR3 DNA follows: TGTTCCAGCAGCAAGGACTCGTACGAGCAGTACTTC.

The V gene is TRBV5-1, the J gene TRBJ2-1, with 10 bases fitting TRBD2. The CDR3 has 17 amino acids. Trimming at V came to 1 base and at J to 6 bases, leaving 10 bases not matched to a gene. Germline CDR1 is SGHRS and CDR2 is YFSETQ. The CDR3 protein is CASSLRLAGAHGNEQFF. For the CDR3, the DNA is TGCGCCAGCAGCTTGAGGCTAGCGGGAGCACACGGCAATGAGCAGTTCTTC. Based on the CDR3 plus reference TRBV5-1 and TRBJ2-1, the full variable domain is KAGVTQTPRYLIKTRGQQVTLSCSPISGHRSVSWYQQTPGQGLQFLFEYFSETQRNKGNFPGRFSGRQFSNSRSEMNVSTLELGDSALYLCASSLRLAGAHGNEQFFGPGTRLTVL.

The genes are TRBV7-9 and TRBJ1-5, with 11 nucleotides matching TRBD1. The V and J ends lost 4 bases and 6 bases, in that order; junction bases with no gene match: 8. Germline V gives CDR1 SEHNR, CDR2 FQNEAQ (reference sequence). The CDR3 has 16 residues. CDR3 loop: CASSSVAGQGGQPQHF. CDR3 in DNA: TGTGCCAGCAGCTCGGTGGCGGGACAGGGGGGTCAGCCCCAGCATTTT.